Below are 20 T cell receptor beta chains sequenced from a single sample in a study of early T cells in non-severe SARS-CoV-2 infection. TCRdb reanalysed the 5' RACE reads using MiXCR and keeps one entry per CDR3 protein. The data show 45,000 to 75,000 distinct CDR3 sequences, 8% to 9% seen once. Specimen: whole blood. The receptors derive from an adult who was a healthcare worker with PCR-confirmed SARS-CoV-2 infection or an uninfected control (not recorded which).

CDR3 residues: CASSPGQGAWNTEAFF. The DNA of the CDR3 is TGCGCCAGCAGCCCTGGACAGGGGGCGTGGAACACTGAAGCTTTCTTT. The V and J genes are TRBV5-1 and TRBJ1-1, with 11 bases matching TRBD1. This CDR3 region has 16 residues. The ends lost 4 bases at V and 1 base at J; junction bases unmatched: 6. Germline V gene sequence: CDR1 SGHRS, CDR2 YFSETQ.

This chain links TRBV4-2 with TRBJ2-5, with 8 nucleotides matching TRBD2. Trimming removed 3 bases from V and 2 bases from J; junction bases left unmatched: 14. This CDR3 is 18 amino acids long. Germline CDR1 reads LGHNA; CDR2 reads YNFKEQ. CDR3 nucleotides: TGTGCCAGCAGCCACCAAGGAGTCCGGGAGGGGTTTCAAGAGACCCAGTACTTC. This gives the protein CASSHQGVREGFQETQYF.

This chain uses TRBV27 with TRBJ2-3; D is undetermined. V dropped 5 bases and J dropped 4 bases, with 4 bases sitting between them. CDR3 length: 11 residues. Germline CDR1 reads MNHEY; CDR2 reads SMNVEV (reference sequence). The CDR3 nucleotides read TGTGCCAGCAGTCGCGCAGATACGCAGTATTTT. Translated, it gives CASSRADTQYF.

The table lists this clonotype with a few counts. The chain employs TRBV7-9 and TRBJ2-1; 13 bases are a match to TRBD2. The V gene's germline CDR1 is SEHNR and CDR2 FQNEAQ (reference sequence). This CDR3 spans 17 amino acids. Trimming at V came to 1 base and at J to 4 bases, leaving 4 bases not matched to a gene. CDR3 amino acids: CASSLDGLAGEYNEQFF. As DNA, the CDR3 is TGTGCCAGCAGCTTAGATGGACTAGCGGGAGAGTACAATGAGCAGTTCTTC.

This clonotype has only a few counts. This chain uses TRBV5-1 with TRBJ2-3; 12 nucleotides line up with TRBD2. The CDR3 is 17 amino acids. Trimming removed 0 bases from V and 6 bases from J; junction bases left unmatched: 8. CDR1 and CDR2 (germline): SGHRS, YFSETQ. Written as DNA, the CDR3 is TGCGCCAGCAGCTTGGAAAGGACTAGCGGGATGGTTGATACGCAGTATTTT. This gives the protein CASSLERTSGMVDTQYF. The whole variable domain, filled in from reference TRBV5-1 and TRBJ2-3, reads KAGVTQTPRYLIKTRGQQVTLSCSPISGHRSVSWYQQTPGQGLQFLFEYFSETQRNKGNFPGRFSGRQFSNSRSEMNVSTLELGDSALYLCASSLERTSGMVDTQYFGPGTRLTVL.

The chain employs TRBV7-2 and TRBJ2-1; D is undetermined. Germline assignment: CDR1 SGHTA and CDR2 FQGNSA. The germline V and J ends were trimmed by 2 bases and 9 bases, with 14 bases remaining between them. The CDR3 runs 14 residues. CDR3 bases: TGTGCCAGCAGCTTACCTACTTCCGCCGGTGAGCAGTTCTTC. It yields the protein CASSLPTSAGEQFF.

The rearrangement links TRBV29-1 to TRBJ2-2, with a weak D call TRBD2 (5 bases). Germline lookup yields CDR1 SQVTM and CDR2 ANQGSEA. This CDR3 has 13 amino acids. Trimming shortened V by 7 bases and J by 5 bases, and 14 bases separated the two germline ends. The CDR3 spells CSAGKSGTGELFF. The CDR3 bases are TGCAGCGCTGGGAAAAGCGGAACCGGGGAGCTGTTTTTT.

This clonotype was detected a few times. V usage is TRBV28 and J usage is TRBJ2-3, with D perhaps TRBD1 or TRBD2 (7 bases each). The V end was cut by 6 bases, the J end by 5 bases, with 15 bases between. CDR1 is MDHEN, CDR2 SYDVKM, per germline. The CDR3 has 14 amino acids. This CDR3 reads CASSRRGGQDTQYF. CDR3 nucleotide sequence: TGTGCCAGCAGCCGCAGGGGGGGGCAAGATACGCAGTATTTT.

This clonotype was counted many times. The rearrangement uses TRBV6-5 and TRBJ2-7; the D is unclear. Trimming removed 0 bases from V and 3 bases from J, with 15 bases in between. The CDR3 contains 16 residues. CDR1 and CDR2 from the germline V gene are MNHEY and SVGAGI. In DNA, the CDR3 is TGTGCCAGCAGTTACTCGTCACGCGTGGTGGACTACGAGCAGTACTTC. This codes for CASSYSSRVVDYEQYF.

This clonotype was observed many times. CDR3: CASSLFVDSTDTQYF. Here the CDR3 DNA reads TGTGCCAGCAGTTTATTCGTGGACAGCACAGATACGCAGTATTTT. V usage is TRBV27 and J usage is TRBJ2-3; no clear D. Trimming removed 1 base from V and 0 bases from J, with 8 bases in between. This CDR3 has 15 amino acids. Germline-derived CDR1 and CDR2 are MNHEY and SMNVEV (reference sequence).

This clonotype was seen ten or more times. The chain is built from TRBV28 and TRBJ2-7, with D perhaps TRBD1 (5 bases). Per germline, CDR1 MDHEN and CDR2 SYDVKM. Deletions cut 5 bases from V and 4 bases from J, with 6 bases between. The CDR3 loop spans 11 amino acids. The CDR3 loop is CASSRQYEQYF. The CDR3, as DNA: TGTGCCAGCAGTCGACAGTACGAGCAGTACTTC.

This chain joins TRBV6-1 and TRBJ2-2, with D possibly called TRBD1 or TRBD2 (5 bases each). CDR1 MNHNS and CDR2 SASEGT come from the germline V gene. Trimming shortened V by 8 bases and J by 4 bases, and 20 bases separated the two germline ends. The CDR3 has 16 residues. The CDR3 nucleotides read TGTGCCAGCGGGTCTAAGGGACCGAGGGTCACCGGGGAGCTGTTTTTT. Its translation is CASGSKGPRVTGELFF.

At least ten counts were recorded for this clonotype. The chain carries TRBV12-3 or TRBV12-4 and TRBJ2-1; no clear D. V shed 3 bases and J shed 9 bases, with 12 bases lying between them. CDR3 length: 13 residues. CDR3 sequence reads: CASSFQRLGEQFF. CDR3 nucleotides: TGTGCCAGCAGTTTTCAGAGACTCGGTGAGCAGTTCTTC.

This clonotype has at least ten counts. This chain uses TRBV2 with TRBJ2-3; D gene uncertain. This CDR3 comprises 13 residues. Germline CDR1 reads SNHLY; CDR2 reads FYNNEI. The germline V and J ends were trimmed by 7 bases and 2 bases, with 10 bases remaining between them. The CDR3: CASTVGPTDTQYF. CDR3 DNA sequence: TGTGCCAGCACGGTTGGGCCCACAGATACGCAGTATTTT.

This clonotype was seen many times. The chain employs TRBV2 and TRBJ1-5; D not certain. The germline gives CDR1 SNHLY, CDR2 FYNNEI. The CDR3 has 18 amino acids. V was shortened by 8 bases and J by 0 bases, with 23 bases between the two germline ends. CDR3 sequence: CASGRGPGSPNSNQPQHF. The CDR3 DNA follows: TGTGCCAGCGGGAGAGGGCCAGGCAGTCCAAATAGCAATCAGCCCCAGCATTTT. The full variable domain, in which reference TRBV2 and TRBJ1-5 provide the parts outside the CDR3, is EPEVTQTPSHQVTQMGQEVILRCVPISNHLYFYWYRQILGQKVEFLVSFYNNEISEKSEIFDDQFSVERPDGSNFTLKIRSTKLEDSAMYFCASGRGPGSPNSNQPQHFGDGTRLSIL.

The rearrangement uses TRBV7-9 and TRBJ2-3, with 7 nucleotides matching TRBD1. The CDR3 sequence is 15 residues long. The germline V gene has CDR1 SEHNR and CDR2 FQNEAQ (reference sequence). V was clipped by 4 bases and J by 0 bases; unmatched bases: 4. CDR3 in amino acids: CASSSDRSSTDTQYF. The CDR3 nucleotides are TGTGCCAGCAGCTCGGACAGGTCTAGCACAGATACGCAGTATTTT.

This clonotype was counted many times. The J gene is TRBJ1-1, the V gene TRBV27, with D possibly TRBD1 on 6 matching bases. This CDR3 is built from 13 residues. Trimming cost V 8 bases and J 2 bases, with 12 bases left between them. Germline V CDR1 and CDR2: MNHEY, SMNVEV (reference sequence). DNA of the CDR3: TGTGCCAGCTCGGGACACTCAAACACTGAAGCTTTCTTT. This sequence encodes CASSGHSNTEAFF.

This clonotype appeared many times. The chain employs TRBV7-9 and TRBJ1-4, with D possibly matching TRBD1 (5 bases). The germline V and J ends were trimmed by 3 bases and 6 bases, with 11 bases remaining between them. Germline V gene data show CDR1 as SEHNR and CDR2 as FQNEAQ (reference sequence). This CDR3 is built from 14 residues. In DNA form, the CDR3 reads TGTGCCAGCAGCTTTTGGCGGGGGGATGAAAAACTGTTTTTT. Translated: CASSFWRGDEKLFF.

This clonotype has a count of ten or more. This chain uses TRBV12-3 or TRBV12-4 with TRBJ2-7, with 11 bases lining up with TRBD2. V lost 5 bases to trimming and J lost 8 bases; unmatched junction nucleotides: 8. There are 14 residues in the CDR3. CDR3 amino acids: CASSPGTSGAKQYF. As DNA, the CDR3 is TGTGCCAGCAGTCCCGGGACTAGCGGCGCAAAGCAGTACTTC.

This clonotype was recorded at least ten times. The V gene is TRBV28, the J gene TRBJ2-1, with D perhaps assigned TRBD1 or TRBD2 (6 bases each). V was trimmed by 6 bases and J by 6 bases, leaving 24 bases between them. The CDR3 runs to 17 residues. CDR1 is MDHEN, CDR2 SYDVKM, per germline. The CDR3 DNA follows: TGTGCCAGCAGCTCAACCAACGGGGGCCTTGGCCCCAATGAGCAGTTCTTC. It is translated as CASSSTNGGLGPNEQFF.